This is a list of T cell receptor beta chains from one sample in a study of cytomegalovirus exposure and HLA in healthy donors. Produced via immunoSEQ multiplex PCR; TCRdb's table is partial and in-frame only. The profile covers tens of thousands of clones, with roughly three quarters appearing a single time and about 2.9% taken by the ten largest. Input material: PBMCs. The receptors here all came from a man aged 25 to 40 in good health and CMV-seronegative. Each CDR3 is given with its conserved first and last residue. A D gene is named only where the DNA matches it firmly. Clone size is given for some rows only: seen once, a few or many times, or a class if the clone is expanded.

TRBD2,-,TRBV28,TRBJ2-3,TGTGCCAGCAGTCCCAGGCGGGGTAGCGGGGCCCAGGTATACCCCACAGATACGCAGTATTTT,CASSPRRGSGAQVYPTDTQYF
TRBD1,-,TRBV15,TRBJ1-2,TGTGCCACCAGCAGAGCCGTTGCAGGGGGTGTCTATGGCTACACCTTC,CATSRAVAGGVYGYTF
TRBD1,-,TRBV19,TRBJ1-3,TGTGCCAGTAGAGCCGGGACAGAAGGGAACACCATATATTTT,CASRAGTEGNTIYF
-,-,TRBV28,TRBJ1-1,TGTGCCAGCAGTTCACAGGGTGGGGAGGGCACTGAAGCTTTCTTT,CASSSQGGEGTEAFF
-,-,TRBV5-5,TRBJ1-1,TGTGCCAGCAGCGGAGTGGGGAACACTGAAGCTTTCTTT,CASSGVGNTEAFF
-,few,TRBV15,TRBJ1-1,TGTGCCACCAGCAGAGATGCGGACACTGAAGCTTTCTTT,CATSRDADTEAFF
-,-,TRBV5-5,TRBJ2-5,TGTGCCAGCAGCTTGAGCTGGTTACAAGAGACCCAGTACTTC,CASSLSWLQETQYF
-,-,TRBV9,TRBJ1-1,TGTGCCAGCAGCGCCCTAGGGGCTATGAACACTGAAGCTTTCTTT,CASSALGAMNTEAFF
TRBD1,-,TRBV5-1,TRBJ2-1,TGCGCCAGCAGCTTGGAAGGACAGGGTCTCCATGAGCAGTTCTTC,CASSLEGQGLHEQFF
-,few,TRBV5-1,TRBJ2-6,TGCGCCAGCAGCTCCGAACAGACGACCAACGTCCTGACTTTC,CASSSEQTTNVLTF
-,-,TRBV9,TRBJ2-6,TGTGCCAGCAGCGCAAGCCCACAGGGAGTCTCTGGGGCCAACGTCCTGACTTTC,CASSASPQGVSGANVLTF
-,-,TRBV12-2,TRBJ2-3,TGTGCAAGTCACAATCAAATAGCGGGGGCATACACAGATACGCAGTATTTT,CASHNQIAGAYTDTQYF
TRBD1,-,TRBV29-1,TRBJ1-1,TGCAGCGTTGGGACAGGCCTCAACACTGAAGCTTTCTTT,CSVGTGLNTEAFF
-,-,TRBV5-1,TRBJ1-3,TGCGCCAGCACAGACAGCAACTCTGGAAACACCATATATTTT,CASTDSNSGNTIYF
TRBD1,-,TRBV18,TRBJ2-1,TGTGCCAGCTCACCAGATAGAACAGGGGAGTTCTTC,CASSPDRTGEFF
-,-,TRBV7-2,TRBJ1-3,TGTGCCAGCAGCTTAGTATTCTCTGGAAACACCATATATTTT,CASSLVFSGNTIYF
TRBD1,-,TRBV7-3,TRBJ1-4,TGTGCCAGCAGCCCAGGACAGGGGGAAAAACTGTTTTTT,CASSPGQGEKLFF